A selection of T cell receptor beta chains follows, all from one sample in a study of CD8 T cells in Susac syndrome. One entry per CDR3 protein, called by TCRdb with MiXCR from the immunoSEQ multiplex PCR reads. The sample yields roughly 120,000 distinct CDR3 sequences, around 94% seen once. Sequences were obtained from CD4+ T cells from PBMCs. The source of these receptors is a human donor with multiple sclerosis. The CDR3 runs from the conserved cysteine through the conserved F or W. A D gene is named only where the DNA matches it firmly. The listing skips clone size in some rows; elsewhere it reads once, few, many or a size class.

clone size	D gene	V gene	J gene	CDR3 DNA	CDR3 protein
.	.	TRBV14	TRBJ2-7	TGTGCCAGCAGTCTTAGGACGGACTCCTACGAGCAGTACTTC	CASSLRTDSYEQYF
.	TRBD2	TRBV29-1	TRBJ2-2	TGCAGCGCTTGGACTAGCGGGGAAGGCGGGGAGCTGTTTTTT	CSAWTSGEGGELFF
.	TRBD1	TRBV5-1	TRBJ2-3	TGCGCCAGCAGCACGGGACAGGGGGGAGATACGCAGTATTTT	CASSTGQGGDTQYF
.	TRBD2	TRBV27	TRBJ2-3	TGTGCCAGCACCCTCGGGAGGGGGAGCACAGATACGCAGTATTTT	CASTLGRGSTDTQYF
.	TRBD1	TRBV10-1	TRBJ2-5	TGCGCCAGCAGTGAGTCGAACAGGGGCGGTGAGACCCAGTACTTC	CASSESNRGGETQYF
.	.	TRBV28	TRBJ1-4	TGTGCCAGCCAACCGGGTCTCCGGGAAAAACTGTTTTTT	CASQPGLREKLFF
.	.	TRBV28	TRBJ1-3	TGTGCCAGCAGTCTTCTCACCGGGAGGGAAGGAAACACCATATATTTT	CASSLLTGREGNTIYF
once	.	TRBV5-4	TRBJ2-3	TGTGCCAGCAGCTTGACGCGGGGTGGGGCAGCAGATACGCAGTATTTT	CASSLTRGGAADTQYF
.	TRBD1	TRBV6-6	TRBJ1-2	TGTGCCAGCAGTTCTGACAGGGGGTTCGCCAACTATGGCTACACCTTC	CASSSDRGFANYGYTF
.	TRBD1	TRBV7-8	TRBJ2-7	TGTGCCAGCAGCAAACAGGGGGCCCCCTACGAGCAGTACTTC	CASSKQGAPYEQYF
.	TRBD2	TRBV3-1	TRBJ2-7	TGTGCCAGCAGCCAAGGGGCAGCGGGAGGCGGCGAGCAGTACTTC	CASSQGAAGGGEQYF
.	.	TRBV18	TRBJ2-5	TGTGCCAGCTCACCTTTCAGGGAAGAGACCCAGTACTTC	CASSPFREETQYF
.	.	TRBV25-1	TRBJ2-5	TGTGCCAGCATGCTAGCAGGAGGGATAGAGGAGACCCAGTACTTC	CASMLAGGIEETQYF
few	.	TRBV11-2	TRBJ1-1	TGTGCCAGCAGCCCGTTTGTGACAGCAGGGAGTGAAGCTTTCTTT	CASSPFVTAGSEAFF
once	.	TRBV20-1	TRBJ1-1	TGCAGTGCTAGAGCAGGTCCCCTAGGTACTGAAGCTTTCTTT	CSARAGPLGTEAFF
.	.	TRBV5-1	TRBJ2-1	TGCGCCAGCAGCTTGGATTTCCCCAGCGATGAGCAGTTCTTC	CASSLDFPSDEQFF
.	.	TRBV30	TRBJ1-1	TGTGCCTCTGGACCGAACACTGAAGCTTTCTTT	CASGPNTEAFF
.	.	TRBV14	TRBJ1-6	TGTGCCAGCAGCCCGGCCCAGGGGTTTTCACCCCTCCACTTT	CASSPAQGFSPLHF
.	.	TRBV30	TRBJ1-5	TGTGCCTGGAGTGGTATGGGGGGCAATCAGCCCCAGCATTTT	CAWSGMGGNQPQHF
.	TRBD2	TRBV12-3/TRBV12-4	TRBJ2-7	TGTGCCAGCAGTTTTCGACTAGCGGGAGGCGAGCAGTACTTC	CASSFRLAGGEQYF
.	.	TRBV6-2/TRBV6-3	TRBJ1-2	TGTGCCAGCAGCCCAAATTACTATGGCTACACCTTC	CASSPNYYGYTF
.	.	TRBV18	TRBJ1-2	TGTGCCAGCTCACCCCAGGACAGCGCTTTAGGGTATGGCTACACCTTC	CASSPQDSALGYGYTF
.	.	TRBV12-5	TRBJ2-2	TGTGCTAGTGGTTCGCTGTCCGGGGAGCTGTTTTTT	CASGSLSGELFF
.	.	TRBV20-1	TRBJ1-2	TGCAGTGCTTCCCCGGGGGCAGGGTCGGACTATGGCTACACCTTC	CSASPGAGSDYGYTF
.	.	TRBV19	TRBJ1-6	TGTGCCAGTAGTATCGGTCAGGGGAATTCACCCCTCCACTTT	CASSIGQGNSPLHF
.	.	TRBV5-4	TRBJ2-7	TGTGCCAGCAGCTTGGATTTCGGGAGCTCCTACGAGCAGTACTTC	CASSLDFGSSYEQYF
once	.	TRBV2	TRBJ1-1	TGTGCCAGCAGGGTACGGAACACTGAAGCTTTCTTT	CASRVRNTEAFF
.	.	TRBV19	TRBJ1-1	TGTGCCAGTAGATTCAGGGGACAAGGCACTGAAGCTTTCTTT	CASRFRGQGTEAFF
.	.	TRBV12-3/TRBV12-4	TRBJ1-6	TGTGCCAGCAGTCTTTCTGGGCAGGTGTTGAAGACCCTCCACTTT	CASSLSGQVLKTLHF
.	.	TRBV30	TRBJ1-1	TGTGCCTGGAGTGCCCTAATGAACACTGAAGCTTTCTTT	CAWSALMNTEAFF
.	.	TRBV5-1	TRBJ2-7	TGCGCCAGCAGCCCCAGCCATTCCCTCTACGAGCAGTACTTC	CASSPSHSLYEQYF
.	.	TRBV27	TRBJ2-2	TGTGCCAGCCTCCCTATGACGTCTTTCACCGGGGAGCTGTTTTTT	CASLPMTSFTGELFF
.	.	TRBV4-1	TRBJ2-7	TGCGCCAGCAGACTACTCCGGGAATCCGTATACGAGCAGTACTTC	CASRLLRESVYEQYF
.	TRBD1	TRBV28	TRBJ1-2	TGTGCCAGCAGTTTAGGCGGGGGACAGACCTATGGCTACACCTTC	CASSLGGGQTYGYTF
once	.	TRBV12-3/TRBV12-4	TRBJ1-1	TGTGCCAGCGCTCTTAGTGGGGGGGAGACTGAAGCTTTCTTT	CASALSGGETEAFF
.	.	TRBV2	TRBJ2-2	TGTGCCAGCATCGAGCGTGGGGGGGCAGGAGACGGGGAGCTGTTTTTT	CASIERGGAGDGELFF
.	TRBD1	TRBV12-3/TRBV12-4	TRBJ1-1	TGTGCCAGCAGTCCCCGACAGGGCGGCACTGAAGCTTTCTTT	CASSPRQGGTEAFF
.	.	TRBV15	TRBJ2-5	TGTGCCACCAGCAGAGTTAGGGCAACTGAGACCCAGTACTTC	CATSRVRATETQYF
.	.	TRBV24-1	TRBJ2-5	TGTGCCACCAGTAGTCCGACAGTCCCCACCCAGTACTTC	CATSSPTVPTQYF
.	.	TRBV9	TRBJ2-5	TGTGCCAGCAGCGTAGATCAAGAGACCCAGTACTTC	CASSVDQETQYF
few	.	TRBV7-9	TRBJ2-2	TGTGCCAGCAGCAATGGCCAGACGAACACCGGGGAGCTGTTTTTT	CASSNGQTNTGELFF
.	.	TRBV20-1	TRBJ1-1	TGCAGGATACCGTCAGGCACTGAAGCTTTCTTT	CRIPSGTEAFF